A selection of T cell receptor beta chains follows, all from one sample in a study of blood T cell repertoires in COVID-19. TCRdb's copy holds only in-frame clones and misses some; the assay was immunoSEQ multiplex PCR. The data contain about 140,000 clones, 80% to 90% of them seen just once; the ten biggest clones take up about 1.5%. The sample was peripheral blood. The receptors were sampled from a woman aged 55-69 years with acute or convalescent COVID-19. Each CDR3 is given without its conserved first and last residue.

J gene | V gene | CDR3 protein
TRBJ1-2 | TRBV5-5 | ASSLVTTNYGYT
TRBJ1-3 | TRBV7-2 | ASSPGWPGNTIY
TRBJ2-5 | TRBV29-1 | SVEGQGAGETQY
TRBJ2-5 | TRBV7-3 | ASSLGVTGGFGETQY
TRBJ1-6 | TRBV6-5 | ASSYVRGGSPLH
TRBJ1-1 | TRBV5-1 | ASSRDRGLGTEAF
TRBJ1-1 | TRBV5-4 | ASSQGMDTEAF
TRBJ1-2 | TRBV19 | ASSTGGRTGVGYT
TRBJ2-3 | TRBV19 | ASSGQYTDTQY
TRBJ2-1 | TRBV19 | ASRLAGGTYNEQF
TRBJ1-4 | TRBV19 | ASSIQGVKEKLF
TRBJ2-1 | TRBV7-2 | ASSLEGRQYNEQF
TRBJ2-7 | TRBV5-1 | ASSLAPGISSYEQY
TRBJ2-1 | TRBV5-4 | ASSLDSYNEQF
TRBJ1-2 | TRBV7-8 | ASSPRTTGLNYGYT
TRBJ2-5 | TRBV4-2 | ASSSSGETQY
TRBJ2-1 | TRBV10-3 | AIGGSATQYNEQF
TRBJ1-4 | TRBV10-3 | AIRSGLDEKLF
TRBJ1-6 | TRBV30 | AWGFGGAGSPLH
TRBJ1-5 | TRBV7-9 | ASSRQGDQPQH
TRBJ2-1 | TRBV11-3 | ASSLDAGSSYNEQF
TRBJ2-5 | TRBV5-1 | ASSLAAAGGQETQY
TRBJ2-2 | TRBV4-2 | ASSRASGENTGELF
TRBJ2-1 | TRBV2 | ASSPPPGGYNEQF
TRBJ2-3 | TRBV7-2 | ASSLAGGPRDTQY
TRBJ2-7 | TRBV28 | ASRVSGYYEQY
TRBJ2-7 | TRBV29-1 | SVTDTLHEQY
TRBJ1-4 | TRBV30 | AWSTGLLNEKLF
TRBJ2-1 | TRBV6-6 | ASSLTAQGANEQF
TRBJ2-3 | TRBV19 | ASSSRTGSTDTQY
TRBJ1-3 | TRBV15 | ATSRQIQGNTIY
TRBJ2-2 | TRBV7-3 | ASSPHDTGWNTGELF
TRBJ1-5 | TRBV19 | ASSILESNQPQH
TRBJ1-5 | TRBV12-3/TRBV12-4 | ASSNNGNQPQH
TRBJ1-1 | TRBV28 | ASSPVRDTEAF
TRBJ1-1 | TRBV5-5 | ASSLARTGGTEAF
TRBJ2-3 | TRBV13 | ASSPRTSGGRDTQY
TRBJ2-6 | TRBV5-1 | ASSPWTGFSGANVLT
TRBJ1-5 | TRBV18 | ASSSGMDQPQH
TRBJ1-1 | TRBV7-9 | ASSFEQPGTGGVNTEAF
TRBJ1-2 | TRBV28 | ASSPPPGHLYT
TRBJ1-5 | TRBV24-1 | ATSLGGGDGNQPQH
TRBJ1-1 | TRBV5-6 | ASSLGPTGDFMNTEAF
TRBJ1-5 | TRBV2 | ASKRTLSSNQPQH
TRBJ2-7 | TRBV4-3 | ASSRDSFYEQY
TRBJ1-3 | TRBV28 | ASTPKGRVGNTIY
TRBJ2-1 | TRBV7-8 | ASSLAGTYNEQF
TRBJ1-1 | TRBV25-1 | ASRPGGNTEAF
TRBJ2-7 | TRBV18 | ASSPGQGRGSEQY
TRBJ1-5 | TRBV12-3/TRBV12-4 | ASSPGNQPQH
TRBJ1-1 | TRBV4-1 | ASSQALGEVMNTEAF
TRBJ1-5 | TRBV18 | ASSADRGNQPQH
TRBJ2-5 | TRBV5-1 | ASSLVLAEETQY
TRBJ2-1 | TRBV19 | ASSLSSGGLRQF
TRBJ1-2 | TRBV6-6 | AMRQDTNYGYT
TRBJ1-2 | TRBV5-4 | ASSLAGRQGSFGYT
TRBJ1-2 | TRBV5-1 | ASSSLGQDYGYT